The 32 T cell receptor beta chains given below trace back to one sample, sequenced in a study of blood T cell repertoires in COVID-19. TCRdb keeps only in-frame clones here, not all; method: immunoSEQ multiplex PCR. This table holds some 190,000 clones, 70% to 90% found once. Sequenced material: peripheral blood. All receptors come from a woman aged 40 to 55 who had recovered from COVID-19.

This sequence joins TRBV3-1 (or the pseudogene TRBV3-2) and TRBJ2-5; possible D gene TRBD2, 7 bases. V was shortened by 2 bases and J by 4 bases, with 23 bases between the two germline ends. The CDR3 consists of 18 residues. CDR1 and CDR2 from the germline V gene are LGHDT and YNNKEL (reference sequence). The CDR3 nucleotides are TGTGCCAGCAGCCAAACCCTCGGAGGGGGAGGGCCAGGAGAGACCCAGTACTTC. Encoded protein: CASSQTLGGGGPGETQYF.

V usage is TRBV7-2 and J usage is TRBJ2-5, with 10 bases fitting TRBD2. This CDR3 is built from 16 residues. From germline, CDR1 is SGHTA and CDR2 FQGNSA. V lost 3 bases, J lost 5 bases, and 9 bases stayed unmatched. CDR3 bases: TGTGCCAGCAGCTTCGCTGCTAGCGGGAGTGGGGAGACCCAGTACTTC. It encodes CASSFAASGSGETQYF. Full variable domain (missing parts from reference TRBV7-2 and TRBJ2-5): GAGVSQSPSNKVTEKGKDVELRCDPISGHTALYWYRQSLGQGLEFLIYFQGNSAPDKSGLPSDRFSAERTGGSVSTLTIQRTQQEDSAVYLCASSFAASGSGETQYFGPGTRLLVL.

Here the CDR3 reads CATARRGETQYF. The DNA of the CDR3 is TGTGCCACCGCCCGGAGAGGAGAGACCCAGTACTTC. The rearrangement joins TRBV15 to TRBJ2-5; D uncertain. The CDR3 sequence is 12 residues long. Germline-derived CDR1 and CDR2 are LNHNV and YYDKDF (reference sequence). The V gene lost 8 bases and the J gene lost 4 bases, with 11 bases spanning the gap.

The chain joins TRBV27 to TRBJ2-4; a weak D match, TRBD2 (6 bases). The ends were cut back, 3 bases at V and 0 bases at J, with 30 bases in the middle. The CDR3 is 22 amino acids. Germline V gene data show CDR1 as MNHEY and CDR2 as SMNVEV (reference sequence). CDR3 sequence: CASSLRGRDLGRPVIAKNIQYF. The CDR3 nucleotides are TGTGCCAGCAGTTTGCGGGGTCGCGACCTTGGCAGACCAGTAATAGCCAAAAACATTCAGTACTTC.

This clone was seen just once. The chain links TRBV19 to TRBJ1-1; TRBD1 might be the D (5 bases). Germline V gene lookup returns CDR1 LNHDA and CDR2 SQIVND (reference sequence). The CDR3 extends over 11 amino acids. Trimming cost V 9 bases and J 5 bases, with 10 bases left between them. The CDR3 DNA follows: TGTGCCAGCAGGGAGGCAACTGAAGCTTTCTTT. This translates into CASREATEAFF.

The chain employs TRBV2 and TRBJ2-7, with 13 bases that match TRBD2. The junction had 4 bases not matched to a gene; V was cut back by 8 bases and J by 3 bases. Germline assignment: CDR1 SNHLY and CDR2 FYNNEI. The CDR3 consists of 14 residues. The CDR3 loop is CASVWTSGSYEQYF. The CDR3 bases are TGTGCCAGCGTCTGGACTAGCGGGAGCTACGAGCAGTACTTC.

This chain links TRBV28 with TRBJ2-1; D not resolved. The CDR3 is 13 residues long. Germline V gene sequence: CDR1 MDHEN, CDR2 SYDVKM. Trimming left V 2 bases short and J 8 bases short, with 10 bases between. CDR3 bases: TGTGCCAGCAGTTTAGCTAGTATCGATGAGCAGTTCTTC. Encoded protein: CASSLASIDEQFF.

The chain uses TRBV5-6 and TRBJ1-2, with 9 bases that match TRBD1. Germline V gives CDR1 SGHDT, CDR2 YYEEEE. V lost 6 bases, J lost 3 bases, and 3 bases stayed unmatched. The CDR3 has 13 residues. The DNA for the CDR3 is TGTGCCAGCACCCGGACAGGGGACTATGGCTACACCTTC. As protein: CASTRTGDYGYTF. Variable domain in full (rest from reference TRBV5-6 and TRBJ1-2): DAGVTQSPTHLIKTRGQQVTLRCSPKSGHDTVSWYQQALGQGPQFIFQYYEEEERQRGNFPDRFSGHQFPNYSSELNVNALLLGDSALYLCASTRTGDYGYTFGSGTRLTVV.

CDR3 region: CASKPGFTGLADTGELFF. The CDR3 DNA reads as TGCGCCAGCAAACCGGGATTTACGGGACTAGCGGACACCGGGGAGCTGTTTTTT. The genes are TRBV5-1 and TRBJ2-2; 11 positions match TRBD2. Trimming took 6 bases from V and 3 from J; bases not matched to a gene: 13. The V gene's germline CDR1 is SGHRS and CDR2 YFSETQ. This CDR3 is built from 18 residues. Together with reference TRBV5-1 and TRBJ2-2, the CDR3 gives the full variable domain: KAGVTQTPRYLIKTRGQQVTLSCSPISGHRSVSWYQQTPGQGLQFLFEYFSETQRNKGNFPGRFSGRQFSNSRSEMNVSTLELGDSALYLCASKPGFTGLADTGELFFGEGSRLTVL.

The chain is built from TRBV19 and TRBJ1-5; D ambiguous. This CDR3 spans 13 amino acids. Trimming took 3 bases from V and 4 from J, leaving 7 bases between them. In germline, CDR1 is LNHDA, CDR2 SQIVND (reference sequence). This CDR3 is CASSIEGNQPQHF. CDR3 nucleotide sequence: TGTGCCAGTAGTATTGAGGGTAATCAGCCCCAGCATTTT.

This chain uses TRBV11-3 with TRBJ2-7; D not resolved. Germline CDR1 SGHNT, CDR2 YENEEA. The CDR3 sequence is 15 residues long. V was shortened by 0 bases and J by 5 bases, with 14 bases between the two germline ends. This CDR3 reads CASSLDTSMIHEQYF. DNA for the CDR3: TGTGCCAGCAGCTTAGACACTTCCATGATTCACGAGCAGTACTTC.

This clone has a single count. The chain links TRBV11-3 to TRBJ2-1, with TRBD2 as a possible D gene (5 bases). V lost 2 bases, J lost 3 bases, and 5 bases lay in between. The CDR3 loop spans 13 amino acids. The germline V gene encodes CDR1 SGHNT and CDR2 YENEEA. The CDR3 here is CASSLSGYNEQFF. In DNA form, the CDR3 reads TGTGCCAGCAGCTTAAGCGGCTACAATGAGCAGTTCTTC.

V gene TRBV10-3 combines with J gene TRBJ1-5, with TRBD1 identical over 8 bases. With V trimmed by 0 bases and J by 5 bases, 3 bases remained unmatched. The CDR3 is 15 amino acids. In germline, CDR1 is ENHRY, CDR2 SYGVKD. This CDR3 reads CAISESNRGDQPQHF. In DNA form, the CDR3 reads TGTGCCATCAGTGAGTCGAACAGGGGGGATCAGCCCCAGCATTTT.

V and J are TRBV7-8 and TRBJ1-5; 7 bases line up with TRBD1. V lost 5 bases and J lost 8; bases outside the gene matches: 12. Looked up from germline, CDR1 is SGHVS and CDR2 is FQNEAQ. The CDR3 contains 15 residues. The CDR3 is CASSLRQGPSEPQHF. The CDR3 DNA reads TGTGCCAGCAGCCTGCGACAGGGACCGTCAGAGCCCCAGCATTTT. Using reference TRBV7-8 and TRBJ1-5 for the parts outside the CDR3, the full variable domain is GAGVSQSPRYKVAKRGQDVALRCDPISGHVSLFWYQQALGQGPEFLTYFQNEAQLDKSGLPSDRFFAERPEGSVSTLKIQRTQQEDSAVYLCASSLRQGPSEPQHFGDGTRLSIL.

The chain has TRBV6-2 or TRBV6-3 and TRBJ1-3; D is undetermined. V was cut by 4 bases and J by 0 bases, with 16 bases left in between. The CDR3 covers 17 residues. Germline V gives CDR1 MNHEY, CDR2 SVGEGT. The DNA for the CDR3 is TGTGCCAGCAGTTCTAACCCGCCGAGGAGCTCTGGAAACACCATATATTTT. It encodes CASSSNPPRSSGNTIYF.

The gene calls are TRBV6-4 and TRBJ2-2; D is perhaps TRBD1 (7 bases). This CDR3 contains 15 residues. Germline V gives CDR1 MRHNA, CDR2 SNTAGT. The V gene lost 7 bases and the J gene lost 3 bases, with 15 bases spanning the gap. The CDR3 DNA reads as TGTGCCAGCAAGCCTCAGGGGGGATACACCGGGGAGCTGTTTTTT. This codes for CASKPQGGYTGELFF.

CDR3 sequence reads: CASSLGGITEAFF. The DNA for the CDR3 is TGTGCCAGCAGTCTAGGGGGTATCACTGAAGCTTTCTTT. This chain links TRBV5-5 with TRBJ1-1; D perhaps matches TRBD1 (6 bases). The V and J ends lost 5 bases and 4 bases respectively, with 12 bases between them. The CDR3 has 13 amino acids. The germline CDR1 and CDR2 sequences are SGHKS and YYEKEE (reference sequence).

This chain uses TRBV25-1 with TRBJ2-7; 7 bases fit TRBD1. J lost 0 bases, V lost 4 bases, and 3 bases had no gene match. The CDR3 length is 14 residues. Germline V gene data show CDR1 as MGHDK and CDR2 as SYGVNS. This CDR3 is CASSGDRISYEQYF. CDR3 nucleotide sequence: TGTGCCAGCAGTGGGGACAGAATCTCCTACGAGCAGTACTTC.

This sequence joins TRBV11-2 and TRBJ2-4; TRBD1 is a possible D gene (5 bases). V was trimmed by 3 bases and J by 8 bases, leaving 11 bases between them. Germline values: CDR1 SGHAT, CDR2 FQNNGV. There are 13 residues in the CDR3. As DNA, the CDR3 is TGTGCCAGCAGCTTTCAGGGTGCGGACATTCAGTACTTC. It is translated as CASSFQGADIQYF.

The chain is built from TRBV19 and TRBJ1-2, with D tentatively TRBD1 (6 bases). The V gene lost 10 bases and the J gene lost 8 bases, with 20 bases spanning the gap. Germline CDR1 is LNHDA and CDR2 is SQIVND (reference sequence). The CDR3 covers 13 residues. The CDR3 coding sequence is TGTGCCACTCAATCTCAGGGGCAAGGAGGCTACACCTTC. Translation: CATQSQGQGGYTF.

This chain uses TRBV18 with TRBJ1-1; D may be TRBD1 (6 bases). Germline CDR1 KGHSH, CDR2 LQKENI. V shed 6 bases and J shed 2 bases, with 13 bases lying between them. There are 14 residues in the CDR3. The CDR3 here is CASSRADRNTEAFF. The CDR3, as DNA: TGTGCCAGCTCTCGAGCGGACAGAAACACTGAAGCTTTCTTT.

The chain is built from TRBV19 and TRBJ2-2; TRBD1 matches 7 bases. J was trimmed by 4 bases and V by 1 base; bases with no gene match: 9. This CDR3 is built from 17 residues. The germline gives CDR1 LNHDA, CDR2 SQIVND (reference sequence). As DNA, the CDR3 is TGTGCCAGTAGTATAGCTTCAGGGGGATCTGGCACCGGGGAGCTGTTTTTT. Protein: CASSIASGGSGTGELFF.

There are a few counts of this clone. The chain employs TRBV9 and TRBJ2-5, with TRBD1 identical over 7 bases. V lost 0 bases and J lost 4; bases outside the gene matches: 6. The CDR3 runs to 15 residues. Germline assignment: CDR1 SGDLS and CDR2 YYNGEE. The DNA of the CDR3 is TGTGCCAGCAGCGTAGGACTGACAGGGCGAGAGACCCAGTACTTC. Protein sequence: CASSVGLTGRETQYF.

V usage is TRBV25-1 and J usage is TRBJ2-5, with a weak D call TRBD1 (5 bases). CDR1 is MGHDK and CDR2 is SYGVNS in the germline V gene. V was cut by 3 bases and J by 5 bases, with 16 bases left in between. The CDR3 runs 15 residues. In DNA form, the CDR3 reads TGTGCCAGCAGTGAGGAGCTTGCAGGGTGGGAGACCCAGTACTTC. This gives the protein CASSEELAGWETQYF.

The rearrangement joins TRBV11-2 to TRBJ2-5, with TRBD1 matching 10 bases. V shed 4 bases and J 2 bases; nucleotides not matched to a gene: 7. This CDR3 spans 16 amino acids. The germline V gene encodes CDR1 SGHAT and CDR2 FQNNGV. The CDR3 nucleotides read TGTGCCAGCAGCTCGTGGACAGGGGGTCGGCAAGAGACCCAGTACTTC. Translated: CASSSWTGGRQETQYF.

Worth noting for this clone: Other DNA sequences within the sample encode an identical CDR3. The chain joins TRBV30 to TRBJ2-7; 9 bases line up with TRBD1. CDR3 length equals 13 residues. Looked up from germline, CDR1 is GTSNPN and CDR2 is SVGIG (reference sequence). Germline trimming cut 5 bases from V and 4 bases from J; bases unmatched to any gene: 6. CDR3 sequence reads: CAWSPGQGYEQYF. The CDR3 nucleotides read TGTGCCTGGTCCCCGGGACAGGGATACGAGCAGTACTTC.

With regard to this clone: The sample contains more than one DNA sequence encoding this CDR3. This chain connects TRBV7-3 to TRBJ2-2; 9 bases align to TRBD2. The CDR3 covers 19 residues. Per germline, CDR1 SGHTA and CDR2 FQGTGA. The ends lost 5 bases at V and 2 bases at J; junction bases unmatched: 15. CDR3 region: CASSLYRMTSGINTGELFF. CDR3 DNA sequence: TGTGCCAGCAGCCTATACCGAATGACTAGCGGAATCAACACCGGGGAGCTGTTTTTT. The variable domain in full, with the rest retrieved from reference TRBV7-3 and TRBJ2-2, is GAGVSQTPSNKVTEKGKYVELRCDPISGHTALYWYRQSLGQGPEFLIYFQGTGAADDSGLPNDRFFAVRPEGSVSTLKIQRTERGDSAVYLCASSLYRMTSGINTGELFFGEGSRLTVL.

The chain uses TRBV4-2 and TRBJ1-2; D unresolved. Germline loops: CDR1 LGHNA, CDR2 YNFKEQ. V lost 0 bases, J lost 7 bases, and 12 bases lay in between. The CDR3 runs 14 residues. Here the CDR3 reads CASSQEGRAGGYTF. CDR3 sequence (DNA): TGTGCCAGCAGCCAAGAGGGAAGGGCGGGTGGCTACACCTTC.

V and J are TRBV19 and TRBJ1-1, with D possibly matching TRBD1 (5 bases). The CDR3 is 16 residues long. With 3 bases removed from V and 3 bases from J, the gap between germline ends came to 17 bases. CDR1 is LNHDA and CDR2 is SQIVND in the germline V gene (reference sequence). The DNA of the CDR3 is TGTGCCAGTAGTATGGTGGGGGGAGTTACGGACACTGAAGCTTTCTTT. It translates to CASSMVGGVTDTEAFF.

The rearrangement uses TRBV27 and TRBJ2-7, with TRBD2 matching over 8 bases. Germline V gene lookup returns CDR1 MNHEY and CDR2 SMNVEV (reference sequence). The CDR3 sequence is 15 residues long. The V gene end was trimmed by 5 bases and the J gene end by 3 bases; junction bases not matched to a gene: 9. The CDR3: CASSHPFGGVYEQYF. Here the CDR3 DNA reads TGTGCCAGCAGTCACCCCTTCGGGGGGGTCTACGAGCAGTACTTC.

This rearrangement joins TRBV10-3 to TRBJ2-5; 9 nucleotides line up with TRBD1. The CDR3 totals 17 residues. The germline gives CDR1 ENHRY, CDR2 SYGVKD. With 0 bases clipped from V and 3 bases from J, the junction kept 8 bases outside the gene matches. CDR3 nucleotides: TGTGCCATCAGTGAGTCACAATTGGACAGGGGTGAAGAGACCCAGTACTTC. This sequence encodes CAISESQLDRGEETQYF.

The CDR3 DNA reads TGTGCCAGCAGCTTAGAAACAGGGGCCACGAACACTGAAGCTTTCTTT. Translating it yields CASSLETGATNTEAFF. The chain couples TRBV7-8 to TRBJ1-1; 7 positions agree with TRBD1. This CDR3 region has 16 residues. Germline V lookup: CDR1 SGHVS, CDR2 FQNEAQ. With 1 base clipped from V and 1 base from J, the junction kept 6 bases outside the gene matches.